This T cell receptor (beta chain) is from a study of blood T cell repertoires in COVID-19. Overall study: Both acute and convalescent COVID-19 samples were obtained from the United States, Italy and Spain. Nucleic acid was either cDNA or gDNA, and it came from T cells, B-cell-depleted T cells, or PBMCs.

In the study's own analysis: Amplification of reference gene primers provided the estimated nucleated cell counts. The data were produced by immunoSEQ multiplex PCR, yet TCRdb's version contains in-frame clones alone and is incomplete. V and J calls and clone size come straight from that table; D and trimming were deduced from the DNA. The sample records about 200,000 clones, approximately 90% being singletons. The CDR3 length is 15 residues. Germline V gene data show CDR1 as SGHAT and CDR2 as FQNNGV. V dropped 5 bases and J dropped 1; count of bases not matched to a gene: 4. The chain carries TRBV11-2 and TRBJ2-3; 9 bases fit TRBD2. Input material: peripheral blood. The TCR comes from a man aged 35-49 years with acute or convalescent COVID-19. The chain's CDR3 is CASSARTSGTDTQYF. CDR3 DNA: TGTGCCAGCAGCGCACGGACTAGCGGCACAGATACGCAGTATTTT.